What follows describes a single T cell receptor (beta chain). What it recognizes is unknown. The germline gene is not matched at one end of the junction; a read error may be the cause. The germline CDR1 and CDR2 sequences are LGHDT and YNNKEL (reference sequence). The CDR3 consists of 11 residues. The data originate from a study of T-cell reconstitution after alpha-beta-depleted transplantation in children. Study results and caveats: At one year after transplant, newly produced T cells mostly accounted for T-cell counts and diversity. In some patients, recipient T cells and intrathymic progenitors surviving conditioning explained high day-60 diversity. It was reported that alpha-beta T cells came from several hundred expanded graft clones (about two months after transplant).

The TCRbeta library incorporated unique molecular identifiers. TCRdb re-derived calls from the PCR reads in MiXCR, one entry per CDR3 protein. Of nearly 350,000 distinct CDR3 sequences in the sample, 15% to 20% are singletons; the top ten hold around 38%. The origin of this receptor is a male patient between 2 and 9 years old who had a stem cell transplant for acute lymphoblastic leukemia, so the T cells may come from the graft donor. Sequences were derived from PBMCs, mostly from graft donor cells, sampled 360 days after TCRalphabeta/CD19-depleted stem cell transplant. The V and J genes are TRBV3-1 and TRBJ2-1; D possibly uses TRBD1 or TRBD2 (5 bases each). The CDR3 is CASSTGTERFF. The CDR3 DNA reads as TGTGCCAGCAGCACCGGGACCGAGCGGTTCTTC.